This TCR beta chain was captured by sequencing in a study of blood T cell repertoires in COVID-19. The method was immunoSEQ multiplex PCR; TCRdb's version includes in-frame clones alone and lacks a portion of them. The sample lists fewer than 300,000 clones; over 75% were seen once. The CDR3 covers 15 residues. Germline V gene lookup returns CDR1 LNHDA and CDR2 SQIVND (reference sequence). Trimming cost V 3 bases and J 1 base; bases outside gene matches: 5. The material sequenced was PBMCs or T cells enriched from blood (not recorded which). The receptor was isolated from a woman aged 30 to 39 who had recovered from COVID-19. This rearrangement joins TRBV19 to TRBJ1-2; TRBD1 aligns across 7 bases. The CDR3 is CASSITGVDNYGYTF. In nucleotides, the CDR3 is TGTGCCAGTAGTATTACAGGGGTTGATAACTATGGCTACACCTTC.